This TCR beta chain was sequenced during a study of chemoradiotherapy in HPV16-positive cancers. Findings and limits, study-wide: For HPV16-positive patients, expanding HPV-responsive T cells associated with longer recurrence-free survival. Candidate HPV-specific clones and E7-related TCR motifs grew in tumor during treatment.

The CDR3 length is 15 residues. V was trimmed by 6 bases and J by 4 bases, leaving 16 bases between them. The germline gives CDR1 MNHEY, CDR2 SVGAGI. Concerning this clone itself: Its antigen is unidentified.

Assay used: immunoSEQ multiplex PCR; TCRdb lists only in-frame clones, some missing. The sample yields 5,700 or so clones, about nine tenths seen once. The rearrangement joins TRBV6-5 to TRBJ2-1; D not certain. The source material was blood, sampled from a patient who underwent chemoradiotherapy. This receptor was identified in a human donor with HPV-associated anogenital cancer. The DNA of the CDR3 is TGTGCCAGCAGGACCGGACCCTCGGGTTACAATGAGCAGTTCTTC. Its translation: CASRTGPSGYNEQFF.